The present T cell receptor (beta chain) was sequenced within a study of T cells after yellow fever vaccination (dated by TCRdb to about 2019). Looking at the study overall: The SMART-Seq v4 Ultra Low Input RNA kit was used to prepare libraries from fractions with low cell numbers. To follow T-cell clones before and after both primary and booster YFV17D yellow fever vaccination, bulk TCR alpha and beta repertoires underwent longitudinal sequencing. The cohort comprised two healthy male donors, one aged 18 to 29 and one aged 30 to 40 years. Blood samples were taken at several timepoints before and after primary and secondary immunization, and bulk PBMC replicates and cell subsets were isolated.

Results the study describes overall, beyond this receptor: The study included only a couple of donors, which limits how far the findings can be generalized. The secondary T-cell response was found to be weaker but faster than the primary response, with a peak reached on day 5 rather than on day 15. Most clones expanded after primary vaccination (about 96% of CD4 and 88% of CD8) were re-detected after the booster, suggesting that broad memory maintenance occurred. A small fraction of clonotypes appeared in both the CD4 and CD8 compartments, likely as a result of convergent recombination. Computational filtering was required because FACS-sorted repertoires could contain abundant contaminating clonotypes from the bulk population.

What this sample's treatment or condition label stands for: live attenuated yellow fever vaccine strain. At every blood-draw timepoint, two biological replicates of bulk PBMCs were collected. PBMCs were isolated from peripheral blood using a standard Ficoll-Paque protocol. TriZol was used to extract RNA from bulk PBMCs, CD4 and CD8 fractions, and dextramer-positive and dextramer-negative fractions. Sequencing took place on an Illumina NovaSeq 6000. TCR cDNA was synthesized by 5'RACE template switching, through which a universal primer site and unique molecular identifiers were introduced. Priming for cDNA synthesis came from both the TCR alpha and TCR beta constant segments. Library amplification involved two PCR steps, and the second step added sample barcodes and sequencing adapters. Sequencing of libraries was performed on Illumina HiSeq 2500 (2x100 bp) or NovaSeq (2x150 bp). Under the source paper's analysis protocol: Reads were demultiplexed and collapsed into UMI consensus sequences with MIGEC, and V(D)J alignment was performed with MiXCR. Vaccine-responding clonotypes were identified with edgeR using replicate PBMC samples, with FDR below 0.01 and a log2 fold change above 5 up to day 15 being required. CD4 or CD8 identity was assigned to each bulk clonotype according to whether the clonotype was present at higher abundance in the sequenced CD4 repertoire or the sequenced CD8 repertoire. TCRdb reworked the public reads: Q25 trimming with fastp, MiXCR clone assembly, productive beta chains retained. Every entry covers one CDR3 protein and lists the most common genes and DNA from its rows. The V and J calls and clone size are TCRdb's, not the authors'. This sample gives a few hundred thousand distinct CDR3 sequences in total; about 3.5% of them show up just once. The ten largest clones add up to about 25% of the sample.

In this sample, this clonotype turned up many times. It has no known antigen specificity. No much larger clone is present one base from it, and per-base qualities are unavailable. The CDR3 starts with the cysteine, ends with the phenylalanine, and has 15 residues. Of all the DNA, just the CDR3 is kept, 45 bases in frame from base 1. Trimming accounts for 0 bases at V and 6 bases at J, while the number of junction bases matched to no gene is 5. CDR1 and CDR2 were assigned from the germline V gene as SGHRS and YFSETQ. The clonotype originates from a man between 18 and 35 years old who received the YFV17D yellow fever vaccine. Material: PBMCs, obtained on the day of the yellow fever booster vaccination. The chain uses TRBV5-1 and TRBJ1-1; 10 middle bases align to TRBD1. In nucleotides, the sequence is TGCGCCAGCAGCTTGGCGGGGGACAGGGGTTCTGAAGCTTTCTTT. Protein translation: CASSLAGDRGSEAFF.